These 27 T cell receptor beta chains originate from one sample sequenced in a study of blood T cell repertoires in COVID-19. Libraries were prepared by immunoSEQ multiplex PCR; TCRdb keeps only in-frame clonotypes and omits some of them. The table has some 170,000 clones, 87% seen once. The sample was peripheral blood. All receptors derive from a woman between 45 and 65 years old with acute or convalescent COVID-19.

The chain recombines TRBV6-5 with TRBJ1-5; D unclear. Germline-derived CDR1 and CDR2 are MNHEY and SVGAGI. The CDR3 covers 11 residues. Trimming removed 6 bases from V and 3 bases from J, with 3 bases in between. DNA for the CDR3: TGTGCCAGCAGCTCCAATCAGCCCCAGCATTTT. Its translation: CASSSNQPQHF.

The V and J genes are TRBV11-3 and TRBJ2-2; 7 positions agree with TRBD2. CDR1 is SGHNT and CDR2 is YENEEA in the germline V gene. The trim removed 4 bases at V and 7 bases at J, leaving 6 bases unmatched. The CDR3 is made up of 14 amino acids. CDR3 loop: CASSSGTTHGELFF. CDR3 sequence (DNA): TGTGCCAGCAGCTCTGGGACTACTCACGGGGAGCTGTTTTTT.

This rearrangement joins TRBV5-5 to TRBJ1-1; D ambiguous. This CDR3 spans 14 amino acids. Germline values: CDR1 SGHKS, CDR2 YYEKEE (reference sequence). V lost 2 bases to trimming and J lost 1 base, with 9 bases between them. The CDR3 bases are TGTGCCAGCAGCTTTCTGGGAGAGAACACTGAAGCTTTCTTT. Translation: CASSFLGENTEAFF.

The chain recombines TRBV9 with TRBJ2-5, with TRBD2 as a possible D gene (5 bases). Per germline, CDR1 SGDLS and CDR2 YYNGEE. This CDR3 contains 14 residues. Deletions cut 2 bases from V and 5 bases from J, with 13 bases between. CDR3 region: CASSVYGNGETQYF. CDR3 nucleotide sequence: TGTGCCAGCAGCGTTTACGGGAACGGGGAGACCCAGTACTTC.

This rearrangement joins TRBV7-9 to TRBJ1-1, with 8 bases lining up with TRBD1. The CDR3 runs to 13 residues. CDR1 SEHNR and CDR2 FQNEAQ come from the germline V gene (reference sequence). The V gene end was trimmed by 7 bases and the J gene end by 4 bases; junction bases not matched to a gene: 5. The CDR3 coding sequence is TGTGCCAGCACCACAGGGGGGACCACTGAAGCTTTCTTT. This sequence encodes CASTTGGTTEAFF.

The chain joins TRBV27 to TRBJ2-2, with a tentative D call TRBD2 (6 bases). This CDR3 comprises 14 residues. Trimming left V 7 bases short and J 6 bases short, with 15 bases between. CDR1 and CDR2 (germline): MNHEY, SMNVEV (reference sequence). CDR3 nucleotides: TGTGCCAGCAAACTGGAGGGTCGGGCCGGGGAGCTGTTTTTT. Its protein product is CASKLEGRAGELFF.

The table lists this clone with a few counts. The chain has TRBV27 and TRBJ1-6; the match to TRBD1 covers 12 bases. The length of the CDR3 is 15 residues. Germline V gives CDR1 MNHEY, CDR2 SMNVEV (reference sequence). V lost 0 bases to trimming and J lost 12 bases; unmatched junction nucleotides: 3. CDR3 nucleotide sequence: TGTGCCAGCAGTTTATCCGGGACAGGGGGCGGACCCCTCCACTTT. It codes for CASSLSGTGGGPLHF.

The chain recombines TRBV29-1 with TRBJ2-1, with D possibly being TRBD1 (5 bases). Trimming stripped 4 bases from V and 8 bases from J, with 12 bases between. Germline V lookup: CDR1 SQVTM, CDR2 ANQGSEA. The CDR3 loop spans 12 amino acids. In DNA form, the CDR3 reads TGCAGCGTTGTTCCTAGGGGCGATGAGCAGTTCTTC. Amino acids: CSVVPRGDEQFF.

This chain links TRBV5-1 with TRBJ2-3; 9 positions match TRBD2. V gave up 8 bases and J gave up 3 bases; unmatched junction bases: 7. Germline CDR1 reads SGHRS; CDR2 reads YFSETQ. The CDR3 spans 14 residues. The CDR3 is CASGGGAYTDTQYF. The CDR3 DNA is TGCGCCAGTGGCGGGGGGGCCTATACAGATACGCAGTATTTT.

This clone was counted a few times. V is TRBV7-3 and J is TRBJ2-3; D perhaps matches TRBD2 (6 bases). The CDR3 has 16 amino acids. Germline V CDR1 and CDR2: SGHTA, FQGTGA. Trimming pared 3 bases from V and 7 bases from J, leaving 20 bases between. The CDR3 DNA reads TGTGCCAGCAGCTTCTCTACTCAGCGGGCCACGAATACGCAGTATTTT. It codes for CASSFSTQRATNTQYF.

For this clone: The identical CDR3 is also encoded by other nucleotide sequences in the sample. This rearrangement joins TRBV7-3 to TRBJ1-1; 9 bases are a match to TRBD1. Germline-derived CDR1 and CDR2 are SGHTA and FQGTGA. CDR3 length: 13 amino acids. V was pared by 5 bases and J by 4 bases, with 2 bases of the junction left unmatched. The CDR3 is CASSLTGGTEAFF. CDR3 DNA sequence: TGTGCCAGCAGCCTGACAGGGGGCACTGAAGCTTTCTTT. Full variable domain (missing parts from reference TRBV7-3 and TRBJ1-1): GAGVSQTPSNKVTEKGKYVELRCDPISGHTALYWYRQSLGQGPEFLIYFQGTGAADDSGLPNDRFFAVRPEGSVSTLKIQRTERGDSAVYLCASSLTGGTEAFFGQGTRLTVV.

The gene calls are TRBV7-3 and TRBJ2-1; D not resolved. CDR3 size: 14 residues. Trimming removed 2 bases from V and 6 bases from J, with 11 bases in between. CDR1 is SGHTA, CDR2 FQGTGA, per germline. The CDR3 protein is CASSLAAWSNEQFF. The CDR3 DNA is TGTGCCAGCAGCTTAGCCGCCTGGAGCAATGAGCAGTTCTTC. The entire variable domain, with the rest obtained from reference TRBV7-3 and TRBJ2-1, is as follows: GAGVSQTPSNKVTEKGKYVELRCDPISGHTALYWYRQSLGQGPEFLIYFQGTGAADDSGLPNDRFFAVRPEGSVSTLKIQRTERGDSAVYLCASSLAAWSNEQFFGPGTRLTVL.

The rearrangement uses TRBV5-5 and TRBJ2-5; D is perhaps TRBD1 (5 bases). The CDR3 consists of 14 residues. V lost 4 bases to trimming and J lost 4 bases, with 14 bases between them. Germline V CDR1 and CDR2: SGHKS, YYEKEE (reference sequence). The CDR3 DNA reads TGTGCCAGCAGCCCAGCCGGTCAGGGAGAGACCCAGTACTTC. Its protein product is CASSPAGQGETQYF. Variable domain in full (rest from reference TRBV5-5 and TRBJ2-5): DAGVTQSPTHLIKTRGQQVTLRCSPISGHKSVSWYQQVLGQGPQFIFQYYEKEERGRGNFPDRFSARQFPNYSSELNVNALLLGDSALYLCASSPAGQGETQYFGPGTRLLVL.

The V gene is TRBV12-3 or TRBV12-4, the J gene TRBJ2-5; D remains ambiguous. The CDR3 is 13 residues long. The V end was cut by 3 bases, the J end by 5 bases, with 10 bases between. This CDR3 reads CASSFYPEETQYF. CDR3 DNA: TGTGCCAGCAGTTTTTATCCCGAGGAGACCCAGTACTTC.

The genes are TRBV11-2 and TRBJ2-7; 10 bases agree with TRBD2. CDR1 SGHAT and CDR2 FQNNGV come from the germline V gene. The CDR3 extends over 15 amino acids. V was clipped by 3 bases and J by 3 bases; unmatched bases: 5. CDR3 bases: TGTGCCAGCAGCTTTCAGCGGGGGGGCTTCTACGAGCAGTACTTC. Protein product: CASSFQRGGFYEQYF.

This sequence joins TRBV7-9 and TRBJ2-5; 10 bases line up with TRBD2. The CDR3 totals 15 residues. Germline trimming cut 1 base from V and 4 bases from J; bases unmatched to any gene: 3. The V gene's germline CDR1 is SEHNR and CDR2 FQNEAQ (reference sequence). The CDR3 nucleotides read TGTGCCAGCAGCTTAGGGACTAGCGGTTTAGAGACCCAGTACTTC. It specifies CASSLGTSGLETQYF.

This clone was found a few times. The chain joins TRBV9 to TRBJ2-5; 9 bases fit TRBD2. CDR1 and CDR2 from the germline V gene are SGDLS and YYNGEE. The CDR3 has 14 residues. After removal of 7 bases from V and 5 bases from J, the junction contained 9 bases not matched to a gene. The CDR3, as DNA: TGTGCCAGCGCCCTAGCGGGGTCCGGGGAGACCCAGTACTTC. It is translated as CASALAGSGETQYF.

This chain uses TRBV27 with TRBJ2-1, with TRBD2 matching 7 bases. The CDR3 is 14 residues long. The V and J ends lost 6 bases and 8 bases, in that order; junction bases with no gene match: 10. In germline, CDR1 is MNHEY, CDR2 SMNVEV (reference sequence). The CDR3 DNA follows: TGTGCCAGCAGCGGTTGGGAGGGCATCTATGAGCAGTTCTTC. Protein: CASSGWEGIYEQFF.

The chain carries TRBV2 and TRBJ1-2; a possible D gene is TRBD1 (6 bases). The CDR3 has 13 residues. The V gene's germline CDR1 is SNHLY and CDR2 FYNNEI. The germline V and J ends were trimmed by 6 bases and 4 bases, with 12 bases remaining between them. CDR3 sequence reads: CASRDGQSYGYTF. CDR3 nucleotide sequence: TGTGCCAGCAGGGATGGACAGTCCTATGGCTACACCTTC.

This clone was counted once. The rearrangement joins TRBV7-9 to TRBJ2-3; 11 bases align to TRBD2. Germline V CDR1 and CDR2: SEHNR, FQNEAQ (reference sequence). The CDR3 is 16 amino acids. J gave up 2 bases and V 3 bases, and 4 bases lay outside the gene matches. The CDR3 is CASSFRLAGTTDTQYF. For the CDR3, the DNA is TGTGCCAGCAGCTTCCGACTAGCGGGGACCACAGATACGCAGTATTTT.

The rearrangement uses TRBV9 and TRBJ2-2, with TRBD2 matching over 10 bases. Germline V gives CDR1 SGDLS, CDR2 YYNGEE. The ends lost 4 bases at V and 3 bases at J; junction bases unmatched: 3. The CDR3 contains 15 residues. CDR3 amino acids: CASSWTSGDTGELFF. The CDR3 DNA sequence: TGTGCCAGCAGCTGGACTAGCGGAGACACCGGGGAGCTGTTTTTT.

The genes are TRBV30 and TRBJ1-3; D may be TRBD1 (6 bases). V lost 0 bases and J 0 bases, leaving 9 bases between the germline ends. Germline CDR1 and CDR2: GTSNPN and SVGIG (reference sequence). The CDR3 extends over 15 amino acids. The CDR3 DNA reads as TGTGCCTGGAGTGTAGGGACAAGCTCTGGAAACACCATATATTTT. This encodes CAWSVGTSSGNTIYF.

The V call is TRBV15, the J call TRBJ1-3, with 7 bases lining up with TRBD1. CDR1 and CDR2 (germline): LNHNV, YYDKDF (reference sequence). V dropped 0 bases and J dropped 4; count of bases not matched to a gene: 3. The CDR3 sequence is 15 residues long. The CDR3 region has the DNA TGTGCCACCAGCAGAGATTTAGGGGGCGGAAACACCATATATTTT. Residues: CATSRDLGGGNTIYF.

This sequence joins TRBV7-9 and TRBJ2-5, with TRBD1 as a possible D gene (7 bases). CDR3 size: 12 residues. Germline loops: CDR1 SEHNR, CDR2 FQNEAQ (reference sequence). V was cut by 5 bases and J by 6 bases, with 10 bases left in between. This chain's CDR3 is CASSQGGKTQYF. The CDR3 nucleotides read TGTGCCAGCAGCCAGGGGGGTAAGACCCAGTACTTC. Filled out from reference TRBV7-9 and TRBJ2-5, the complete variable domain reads DTGVSQNPRHKITKRGQNVTFRCDPISEHNRLYWYRQTLGQGPEFLTYFQNEAQLEKSRLLSDRFSAERPKGSFSTLEIQRTEQGDSAMYLCASSQGGKTQYFGPGTRLLVL.

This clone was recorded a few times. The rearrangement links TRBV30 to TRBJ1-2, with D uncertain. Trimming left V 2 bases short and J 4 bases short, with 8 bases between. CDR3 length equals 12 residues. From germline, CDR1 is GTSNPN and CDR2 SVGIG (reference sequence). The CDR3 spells CAWSPGFYGYTF. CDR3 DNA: TGTGCCTGGAGTCCAGGATTCTATGGCTACACCTTC. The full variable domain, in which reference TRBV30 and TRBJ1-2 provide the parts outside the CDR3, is SQTIHQWPATLVQPVGSPLSLECTVEGTSNPNLYWYRQAAGRGLQLLFYSVGIGQISSEVPQNLSASRPQDRQFILSSKKLLLSDSGFYLCAWSPGFYGYTFGSGTRLTVV.

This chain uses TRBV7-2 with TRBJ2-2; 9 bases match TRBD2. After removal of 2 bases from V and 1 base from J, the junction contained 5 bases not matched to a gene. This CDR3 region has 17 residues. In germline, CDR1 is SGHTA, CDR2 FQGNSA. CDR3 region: CASSLSPLAGNTGELFF. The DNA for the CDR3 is TGTGCCAGCAGCTTATCCCCACTAGCGGGGAACACCGGGGAGCTGTTTTTT.

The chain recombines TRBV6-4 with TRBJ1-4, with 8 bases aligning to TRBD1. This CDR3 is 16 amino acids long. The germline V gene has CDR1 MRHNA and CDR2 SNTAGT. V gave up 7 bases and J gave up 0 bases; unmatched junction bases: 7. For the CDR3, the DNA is TGTGCCAGCACCGTGGTACAGGGGGCAACTAATGAAAAACTGTTTTTT. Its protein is CASTVVQGATNEKLFF.